This T cell receptor beta chain was identified in a study of shared T cell receptors in the human thymus. TCRdb's copy holds only in-frame clones and misses some; the assay was immunoSEQ multiplex PCR. The table records about 500,000 clones, about 84% of them present only once. The CDR3 is 14 amino acids. V was clipped by 7 bases and J by 12 bases; unmatched bases: 14. Germline CDR1 and CDR2: MNHEY and SVGAGI. These data were also reused for a study on human thymus T cells. That investigation notes: Corrective heart surgery yielded resections, and these provided the thymus tissue.

This chain uses TRBV6-5 with TRBJ2-1; TRBD2 agrees at 8 bases. The receptor was isolated from a boy younger than two with a congenital heart defect. The sequenced material came from thymocytes. CDR3 region: CASILGLAGPGQFF. The CDR3 DNA follows: TGTGCCAGCATCCTGGGGCTAGCGGGCCCGGGGCAGTTCTTC.